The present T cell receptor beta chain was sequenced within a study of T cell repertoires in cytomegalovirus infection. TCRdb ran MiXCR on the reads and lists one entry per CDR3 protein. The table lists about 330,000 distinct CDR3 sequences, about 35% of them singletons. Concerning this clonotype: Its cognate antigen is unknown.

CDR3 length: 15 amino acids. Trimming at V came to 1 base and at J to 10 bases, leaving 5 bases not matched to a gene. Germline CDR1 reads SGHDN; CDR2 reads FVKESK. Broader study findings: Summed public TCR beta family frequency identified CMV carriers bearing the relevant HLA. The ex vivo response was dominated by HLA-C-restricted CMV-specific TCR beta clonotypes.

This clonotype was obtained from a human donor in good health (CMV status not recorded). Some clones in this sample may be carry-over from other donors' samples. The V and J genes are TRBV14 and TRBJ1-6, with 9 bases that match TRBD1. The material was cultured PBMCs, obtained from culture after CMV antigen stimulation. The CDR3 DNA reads TGTGCCAGCAGCCAAGGACAGGGGGAGAGATCACCCCTCCACTTT. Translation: CASSQGQGERSPLHF.